The clone carrying this TCR beta chain was seen only a few times. The antigen is not known. PCR was performed a second time for roughly 7 to 12 cycles using a sample-barcoded 5' primer and a J-beta primer mix. In TCRdb, the 5' RACE reads were re-called with MiXCR into one record per CDR3 protein. This table holds some 560,000 distinct CDR3 sequences, roughly a quarter found once. This specimen comes from a study of blood T cells in healthy people across ages. The CDR3 is 14 amino acids. CDR1 and CDR2 from the germline V gene are SQVTM and ANQGSEA. Trimming took 1 base from V and 2 from J, leaving 10 bases between them. Study results and limitations: Donors of long life had a larger count of naive CD4+ cells and greater diversity than aged donors.

This sample also belongs to another study, concerning T cells of mothers and their children. As reported in that work: M1S, a second-PCR primer, added sample barcodes and 2-4 random nucleotides.

The rearrangement links TRBV29-1 to TRBJ2-3, with D possibly TRBD1 on 6 matching bases. The clonotype comes from a boy aged 2 to 10 in good health. The source material was blood. CDR3 sequence reads: CSVEVGDNTDTQYF. The CDR3 coding sequence is TGCAGCGTTGAAGTTGGGGACAACACAGATACGCAGTATTTT.